The 18 T cell receptor beta chains listed next were all sequenced from one sample in a study of T cell changes during pregnancy in multiple sclerosis. TCRdb keeps only in-frame clones here, not all; method: immunoSEQ multiplex PCR. The profile shows under 45,000 clones, roughly nine tenths of them singletons. The source material was CD4+ T cells from peripheral blood mononuclear cells, sampled in the second trimester of pregnancy. The receptor set was obtained from a female donor in good health, enrolled as a control in a pregnancy study.

V usage is TRBV5-1 and J usage is TRBJ2-5; D might be TRBD2 (5 bases). CDR1 is SGHRS and CDR2 is YFSETQ in the germline V gene. V dropped 4 bases and J dropped 3 bases, with 10 bases sitting between them. This CDR3 contains 13 residues. The CDR3 protein is CASSGTRKETQYF. For the CDR3, the DNA is TGCGCCAGCAGCGGCACTAGAAAAGAGACCCAGTACTTC. The whole variable domain, filled in from reference TRBV5-1 and TRBJ2-5, reads KAGVTQTPRYLIKTRGQQVTLSCSPISGHRSVSWYQQTPGQGLQFLFEYFSETQRNKGNFPGRFSGRQFSNSRSEMNVSTLELGDSALYLCASSGTRKETQYFGPGTRLLVL.

This chain links TRBV10-1 with TRBJ1-1; the D is unclear. In germline, CDR1 is WNHNN, CDR2 SYGVQD (reference sequence). There are 12 residues in the CDR3. Trimming cost V 3 bases and J 2 bases, with 4 bases left between them. The CDR3 DNA follows: TGCGCCAGCAGTGACCCTAACACTGAAGCTTTCTTT. Amino acids: CASSDPNTEAFF.

This clone rates as medium-sized. This chain links TRBV10-2 with TRBJ1-1; D is undetermined. In germline, CDR1 is WSHSY, CDR2 SAAADI. Trimming removed 2 bases at V and 3 bases at J, with 10 bases between. The CDR3 runs to 14 residues. Written as DNA, the CDR3 is TGCGCCAGCAGTGAGACCTCGGGATACACTGAAGCTTTCTTT. Encoded protein: CASSETSGYTEAFF.

V usage is TRBV7-3 and J usage is TRBJ1-1; the match to TRBD1 covers 8 bases. Germline V gives CDR1 SGHTA, CDR2 FQGTGA. This CDR3 is 13 amino acids long. Trimming removed 10 bases from V and 0 bases from J; junction bases left unmatched: 4. The CDR3 nucleotides read TGTGCCACACGACAGGGGATGAACACTGAAGCTTTCTTT. This sequence encodes CATRQGMNTEAFF. The whole variable domain, remainder taken from reference TRBV7-3 and TRBJ1-1, is GAGVSQTPSNKVTEKGKYVELRCDPISGHTALYWYRQSLGQGPEFLIYFQGTGAADDSGLPNDRFFAVRPEGSVSTLKIQRTERGDSAVYLCATRQGMNTEAFFGQGTRLTVV.

V and J are TRBV4-1 and TRBJ2-1, with 7 bases lining up with TRBD2. The J segment lost 6 bases and the V segment lost 0 bases, leaving 8 bases of the junction unmatched. The CDR3 is made up of 16 amino acids. Germline CDR1 MGHRA, CDR2 YSYEKL. DNA for the CDR3: TGCGCCAGCAGCCAAGACCCCGGGACTACTTCCAATGAGCAGTTCTTC. The encoded protein is CASSQDPGTTSNEQFF.

The V and J genes are TRBV28 and TRBJ2-5; D perhaps matches TRBD2 (6 bases). Trimming took off 5 bases at V and 7 bases at J, with 14 bases between the two ends. Germline assignment: CDR1 MDHEN and CDR2 SYDVKM. There are 13 residues in the CDR3. The CDR3 protein is CASSPTRWGTQYF. The CDR3 DNA is TGTGCCAGCAGTCCGACTAGATGGGGGACCCAGTACTTC. Looking up the rest from reference TRBV28 and TRBJ2-5 gives the full variable domain: DVKVTQSSRYLVKRTGEKVFLECVQDMDHENMFWYRQDPGLGLRLIYFSYDVKMKEKGDIPEGYSVSREKKERFSLILESASTNQTSMYLCASSPTRWGTQYFGPGTRLLVL.

This rearrangement joins TRBV14 to TRBJ2-1; TRBD1 might be the D (6 bases). In germline, CDR1 is SGHDN, CDR2 FVKESK. This CDR3 is built from 13 residues. V was pared by 4 bases and J by 9 bases, with 13 bases between. The DNA for the CDR3 is TGTGCCAGCAGCCCACGTCAACAGGGTGAGCAGTTCTTC. This translates into CASSPRQQGEQFF.

V and J are TRBV27 and TRBJ2-1, with 9 positions matching TRBD2. This CDR3 comprises 16 residues. Trimming cost V 5 bases and J 4 bases; bases outside gene matches: 9. From germline, CDR1 is MNHEY and CDR2 SMNVEV (reference sequence). The CDR3 DNA is TGTGCCAGCAGTCGTACGGGGACTAGCTTTTACAATGAGCAGTTCTTC. Protein: CASSRTGTSFYNEQFF.

This clone was observed a handful of times. The chain carries TRBV6-5 and TRBJ2-1; tentatively, D is TRBD2 (5 bases). CDR1 and CDR2 (germline): MNHEY, SVGAGI. There are 16 residues in the CDR3. With 2 bases removed from V and 3 bases from J, the gap between germline ends came to 14 bases. DNA of the CDR3: TGTGCCAGCAGTTACAACCCGGGAAGTATCTACAATGAGCAGTTCTTC. It codes for CASSYNPGSIYNEQFF.

This sequence joins TRBV28 and TRBJ2-1; 10 positions match TRBD2. The CDR3 extends over 16 amino acids. Germline trimming cut 3 bases from V and 7 bases from J; bases unmatched to any gene: 9. Germline values: CDR1 MDHEN, CDR2 SYDVKM. The DNA for the CDR3 is TGTGCCAGCAGTTTGGGGGCTAGCGGGAGTCTGAATGAGCAGTTCTTC. This codes for CASSLGASGSLNEQFF. Filled out from reference TRBV28 and TRBJ2-1, the complete variable domain reads DVKVTQSSRYLVKRTGEKVFLECVQDMDHENMFWYRQDPGLGLRLIYFSYDVKMKEKGDIPEGYSVSREKKERFSLILESASTNQTSMYLCASSLGASGSLNEQFFGPGTRLTVL.

This sequence joins TRBV19 and TRBJ1-5, with a possible D match to TRBD1 (5 bases). Trimming shortened V by 6 bases and J by 11 bases, and 20 bases separated the two germline ends. The CDR3 spans 14 residues. The V gene's germline CDR1 is LNHDA and CDR2 SQIVND (reference sequence). CDR3 DNA: TGTGCCAGTAGAAATCCTCAGGGCCGGAGAGCCCAGCATTTT. Translating it yields CASRNPQGRRAQHF.

The chain joins TRBV18 to TRBJ1-5; TRBD1 is a possible D gene (5 bases). This CDR3 region has 13 residues. V gave up 2 bases and J gave up 5 bases, with 7 bases separating them. Germline assignment: CDR1 KGHSH and CDR2 LQKENI. This CDR3 is CASSPWGDQPQHF. The CDR3 bases are TGTGCCAGCTCACCATGGGGGGATCAGCCCCAGCATTTT.

The chain has TRBV7-9 and TRBJ2-3; 9 nucleotides agree with TRBD1. Germline CDR1 is SEHNR and CDR2 is FQNEAQ (reference sequence). The CDR3 spans 16 residues. V dropped 5 bases and J dropped 2; count of bases not matched to a gene: 8. The CDR3 spells CASSPGTGIFTDTQYF. CDR3 coding DNA: TGTGCCAGCAGCCCAGGGACAGGGATATTCACAGATACGCAGTATTTT.

The chain couples TRBV18 to TRBJ2-7, with D possibly being TRBD1 (5 bases). V shed 3 bases and J shed 2 bases, with 14 bases lying between them. Germline V lookup: CDR1 KGHSH, CDR2 LQKENI. This CDR3 spans 15 amino acids. The CDR3 is CASSPPSQGTYEQYF. In nucleotides, the CDR3 is TGTGCCAGCTCACCTCCCAGTCAGGGAACCTACGAGCAGTACTTC.

The chain is built from TRBV30 and TRBJ1-1; maybe TRBD1 (6 bases). V gave up 0 bases and J gave up 5 bases, with 13 bases separating them. CDR1 is GTSNPN and CDR2 is SVGIG in the germline V gene (reference sequence). This CDR3 region has 14 residues. The CDR3 sequence: CAWSVLGAGTEAFF. CDR3 coding DNA: TGTGCCTGGAGTGTATTGGGGGCCGGGACTGAAGCTTTCTTT.

The J gene is TRBJ2-3, the V gene TRBV4-2, with unresolved D. The CDR3 has 13 residues. In germline, CDR1 is LGHNA, CDR2 YNFKEQ. V lost 6 bases, J lost 0 bases, and 7 bases lay in between. This CDR3 is CASRPTSTDTQYF. The CDR3 DNA sequence: TGTGCCAGCAGACCAACTAGCACAGATACGCAGTATTTT.

This chain joins TRBV10-3 and TRBJ1-5, with TRBD1 identical over 7 bases. CDR1 ENHRY and CDR2 SYGVKD come from the germline V gene. This CDR3 contains 14 residues. After removal of 3 bases from V and 3 bases from J, the junction contained 2 bases not matched to a gene. The CDR3 protein is CAISDRGANQPQHF. The CDR3 bases are TGTGCCATCAGTGACAGGGGGGCCAATCAGCCCCAGCATTTT.

The genes are TRBV5-1 and TRBJ2-1; 7 nucleotides align to TRBD2. Germline assignment: CDR1 SGHRS and CDR2 YFSETQ. V was pared by 4 bases and J by 15 bases, with 7 bases of the junction left unmatched. The CDR3 is made up of 11 amino acids. DNA for the CDR3: TGCGCCAGCAGCCGAAGACTAGCTCGGTTCTTC. Encoded protein: CASSRRLARFF.